These T cell receptor beta chains were read from a single sample in a study of control samples from healthy donors and cancer patients. Assay used: immunoSEQ multiplex PCR; TCRdb lists only in-frame clones, some missing. Of 68,000 or so clones in the sample, 83% were seen once. Specimen: blood. These receptors were collected from a man between 60 and 70 years old in good health. The CDR3 runs from the conserved cysteine through the conserved F or W. D genes are given only for firm matches. A row's size may be missing; if present it is once, few, many or a size class.

d_gene,abundance,v_gene,j_gene,CDR3aa,CDR3nt
TRBD2,.,TRBV28,TRBJ2-1,CASRPLAGGPYGDEQFF,TGTGCCAGCAGACCCCTAGCGGGAGGGCCGTATGGAGATGAGCAGTTCTTC
.,.,TRBV6-2/TRBV6-3,TRBJ2-5,CASSNGFQETQYF,TGTGCCAGCAGCAACGGTTTCCAAGAGACCCAGTACTTC
TRBD2,.,TRBV19,TRBJ2-7,CASSILTSGSGEQYF,TGTGCCAGTAGTATCTTGACTAGCGGGAGTGGCGAGCAGTACTTC
.,.,TRBV5-1,TRBJ1-1,CASSWTENTEAFF,TGCGCCAGCAGCTGGACAGAGAACACTGAAGCTTTCTTT
TRBD2,.,TRBV30,TRBJ2-1,CAWSHKRVSGRDNEQFF,TGTGCCTGGAGTCACAAAAGGGTTAGCGGGAGGGACAATGAGCAGTTCTTC
.,.,TRBV7-8,TRBJ2-3,CASSLARPGADTQYF,TGTGCCAGCAGCTTAGCGCGTCCAGGGGCAGATACGCAGTATTTT
.,.,TRBV19,TRBJ2-1,CASSIAEGEQFF,TGTGCCAGTAGTATCGCAGAGGGTGAGCAGTTCTTC
TRBD2,.,TRBV7-8,TRBJ2-1,CASSSYWTSGRDNEQFF,TGTGCCAGCAGCTCCTACTGGACTAGCGGGAGGGACAATGAGCAGTTCTTC
TRBD2,.,TRBV5-1,TRBJ2-3,CASSVSGRITDTQYF,TGCGCCAGCAGCGTTAGCGGGAGAATAACAGATACGCAGTATTTT
TRBD2,.,TRBV7-9,TRBJ2-1,CASSSSGRGYNEQFF,TGTGCCAGCAGTTCTAGCGGGAGGGGTTACAATGAGCAGTTCTTC
.,.,TRBV27,TRBJ2-7,CASRDSSYEQYF,TGTGCCAGCAGGGACAGCTCCTACGAGCAGTACTTC
.,.,TRBV6-6,TRBJ2-1,CASSYSHREEQFF,TGTGCCAGCAGTTACTCCCACAGGGAGGAGCAGTTCTTC
TRBD1,.,TRBV7-6,TRBJ2-1,CASSLAGTGDFRTFF,TGTGCCAGCAGCTTAGCGGGGACAGGGGATTTTCGGACGTTCTTC
.,.,TRBV2,TRBJ2-2,CASSEFRGAGTGELFF,TGTGCCAGCAGTGAATTCCGAGGGGCGGGGACCGGGGAGCTGTTTTTT
.,.,TRBV7-9,TRBJ2-1,CASSLVDEQFF,TGTGCCAGCAGCTTAGTCGATGAGCAGTTCTTC
.,once,TRBV5-4,TRBJ1-2,CASSLSPRGDGYTF,TGTGCCAGCAGCTTGTCCCCCAGGGGAGACGGCTACACCTTC
.,.,TRBV9,TRBJ1-2,CASSPPWGGYGYTF,TGTGCCAGCAGCCCTCCATGGGGTGGCTATGGCTACACCTTC
.,.,TRBV7-2,TRBJ1-6,CASSLAVGRVPLSPLHF,TGTGCCAGCAGCTTAGCGGTGGGCAGGGTGCCCTTGTCACCCCTCCACTTT
.,.,TRBV11-2,TRBJ2-1,CASSTIRRANEQFF,TGTGCCAGCAGCACGATTAGGAGGGCCAATGAGCAGTTCTTC
.,.,TRBV18,TRBJ2-5,CASSPPMGETQYF,TGTGCCAGCTCACCACCAATGGGGGAGACCCAGTACTTC
TRBD1,.,TRBV5-6,TRBJ2-7,CASSWDSYEQYF,TGTGCCAGCAGCTGGGACAGTTACGAGCAGTACTTC
TRBD1,.,TRBV7-6,TRBJ2-3,CASSLGQGRTDTQYF,TGTGCCAGCAGCCTTGGACAGGGCCGCACAGATACGCAGTATTTT
.,.,TRBV4-2,TRBJ1-6,CASSQERAGNNSPLHF,TGTGCCAGCAGCCAAGAGAGGGCAGGGAATAATTCACCCCTCCACTTT
.,.,TRBV6-5,TRBJ1-2,CASSYSLETRSYGYTF,TGTGCCAGCAGTTACAGCTTAGAGACCCGAAGCTATGGCTACACCTTC
.,.,TRBV29-1,TRBJ2-7,CSAVGRDYEQYF,TGCAGCGCCGTCGGCCGGGACTACGAGCAGTACTTC
.,.,TRBV6-5,TRBJ2-2,CASSYSENTGELFF,TGTGCCAGCAGTTACTCAGAGAACACCGGGGAGCTGTTTTTT
.,.,TRBV15,TRBJ1-6,CATSRDRAQQYNSPLHF,TGTGCCACCAGCAGAGATAGAGCACAGCAGTATAATTCACCCCTCCACTTT
.,.,TRBV25-1,TRBJ1-6,CASSEGPRGPLHF,TGTGCCAGCAGTGAGGGTCCGAGGGGACCCCTCCACTTT
.,few,TRBV14,TRBJ1-6,CASSQVIGSPLHF,TGTGCCAGCAGCCAAGTTATAGGATCACCCCTCCACTTT
.,.,TRBV28,TRBJ1-4,CASRGVGRGRGNEKLFF,TGTGCCAGCAGAGGGGTTGGCAGGGGCCGCGGTAATGAAAAACTGTTTTTT